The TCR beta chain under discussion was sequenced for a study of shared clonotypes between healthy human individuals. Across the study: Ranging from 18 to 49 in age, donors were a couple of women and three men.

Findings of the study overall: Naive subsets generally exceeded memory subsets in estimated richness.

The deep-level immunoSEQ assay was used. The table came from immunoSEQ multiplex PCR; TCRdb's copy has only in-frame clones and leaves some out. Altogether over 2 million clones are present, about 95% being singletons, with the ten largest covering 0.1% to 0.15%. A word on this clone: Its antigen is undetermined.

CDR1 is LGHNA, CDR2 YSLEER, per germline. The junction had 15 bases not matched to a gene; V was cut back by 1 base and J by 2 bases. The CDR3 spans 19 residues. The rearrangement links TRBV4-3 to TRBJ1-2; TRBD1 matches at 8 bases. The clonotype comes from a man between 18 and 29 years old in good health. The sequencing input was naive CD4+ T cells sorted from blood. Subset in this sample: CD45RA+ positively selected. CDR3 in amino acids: CASSQVRPSTGANNYGYTF. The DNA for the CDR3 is TGCGCCAGCAGCCAAGTTCGCCCCTCGACAGGGGCCAACAACTATGGCTACACCTTC.